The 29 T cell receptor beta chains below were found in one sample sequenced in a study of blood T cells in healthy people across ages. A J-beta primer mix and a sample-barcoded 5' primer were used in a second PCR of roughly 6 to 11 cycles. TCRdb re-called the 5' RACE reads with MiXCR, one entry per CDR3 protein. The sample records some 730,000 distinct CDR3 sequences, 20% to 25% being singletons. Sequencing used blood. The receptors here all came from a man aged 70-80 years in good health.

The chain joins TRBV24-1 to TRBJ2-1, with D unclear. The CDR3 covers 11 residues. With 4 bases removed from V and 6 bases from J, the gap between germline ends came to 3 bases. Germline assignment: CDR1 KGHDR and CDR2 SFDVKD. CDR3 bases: TGTGCCACCAGTGACGGCAATGAGCAGTTCTTC. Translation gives CATSDGNEQFF.

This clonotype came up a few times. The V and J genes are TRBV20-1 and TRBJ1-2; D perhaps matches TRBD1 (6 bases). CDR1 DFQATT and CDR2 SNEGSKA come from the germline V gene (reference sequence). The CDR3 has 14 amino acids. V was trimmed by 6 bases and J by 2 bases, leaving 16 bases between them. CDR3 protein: CSAEGGRANYGYTF. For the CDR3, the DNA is TGCAGTGCCGAGGGGGGCAGGGCCAACTATGGCTACACCTTC.

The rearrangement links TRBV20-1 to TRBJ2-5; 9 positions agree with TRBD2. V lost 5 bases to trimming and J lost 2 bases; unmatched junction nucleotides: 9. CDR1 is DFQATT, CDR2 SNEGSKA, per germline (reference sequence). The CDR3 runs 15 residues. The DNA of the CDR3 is TGCAGTGCTGGGGGTAGCGGGAGAGGGCAAGAGACCCAGTACTTC. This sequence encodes CSAGGSGRGQETQYF.

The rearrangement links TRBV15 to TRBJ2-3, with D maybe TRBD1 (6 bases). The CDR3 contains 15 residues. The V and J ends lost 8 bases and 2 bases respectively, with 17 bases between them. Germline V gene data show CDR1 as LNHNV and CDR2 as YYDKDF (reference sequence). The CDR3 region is CATVWRQGITDTQYF. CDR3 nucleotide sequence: TGTGCCACCGTTTGGCGGCAGGGGATCACAGATACGCAGTATTTT.

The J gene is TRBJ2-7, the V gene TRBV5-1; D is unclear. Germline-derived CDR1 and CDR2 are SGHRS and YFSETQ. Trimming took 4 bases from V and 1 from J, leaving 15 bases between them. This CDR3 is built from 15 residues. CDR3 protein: CASSLTPRDSYEQYF. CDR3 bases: TGCGCCAGCAGCCTTACCCCCAGAGATTCCTACGAGCAGTACTTC.

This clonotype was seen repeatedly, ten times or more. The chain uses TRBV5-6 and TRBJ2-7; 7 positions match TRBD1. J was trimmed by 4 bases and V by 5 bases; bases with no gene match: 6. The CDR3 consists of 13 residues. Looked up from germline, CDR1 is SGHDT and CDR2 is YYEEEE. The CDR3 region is CASSSTGRYEQYF. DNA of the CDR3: TGTGCCAGCAGTTCGACAGGGCGGTACGAGCAGTACTTC.

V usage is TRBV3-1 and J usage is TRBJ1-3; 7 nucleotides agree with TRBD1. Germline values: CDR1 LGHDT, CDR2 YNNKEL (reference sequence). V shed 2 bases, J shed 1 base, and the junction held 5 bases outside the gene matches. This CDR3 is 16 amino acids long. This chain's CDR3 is CASSQHSTGSGNTIYF. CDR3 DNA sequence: TGTGCCAGCAGCCAACACTCGACAGGGTCTGGAAACACCATATATTTT.

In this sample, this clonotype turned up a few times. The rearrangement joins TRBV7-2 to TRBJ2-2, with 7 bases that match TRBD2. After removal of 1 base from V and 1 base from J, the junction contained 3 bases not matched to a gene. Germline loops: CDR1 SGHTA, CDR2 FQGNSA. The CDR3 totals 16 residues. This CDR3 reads CASSLVGGMNTGELFF. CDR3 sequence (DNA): TGTGCCAGCAGCTTAGTCGGGGGGATGAACACCGGGGAGCTGTTTTTT. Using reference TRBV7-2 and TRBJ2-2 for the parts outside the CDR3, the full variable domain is GAGVSQSPSNKVTEKGKDVELRCDPISGHTALYWYRQSLGQGLEFLIYFQGNSAPDKSGLPSDRFSAERTGGSVSTLTIQRTQQEDSAVYLCASSLVGGMNTGELFFGEGSRLTVL.

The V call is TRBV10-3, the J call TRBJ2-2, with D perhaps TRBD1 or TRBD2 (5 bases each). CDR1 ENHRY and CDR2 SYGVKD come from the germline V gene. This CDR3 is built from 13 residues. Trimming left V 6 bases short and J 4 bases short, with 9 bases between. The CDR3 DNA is TGTGCCATCAGGGGGGTGGCCACCGGGGAGCTGTTTTTT. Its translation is CAIRGVATGELFF.

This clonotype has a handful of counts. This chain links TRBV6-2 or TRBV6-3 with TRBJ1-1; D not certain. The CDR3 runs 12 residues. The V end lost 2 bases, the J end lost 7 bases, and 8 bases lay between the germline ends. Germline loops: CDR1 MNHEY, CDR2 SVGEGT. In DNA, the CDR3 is TGTGCCAGCAGTTACGTGGGTTATGAAGCTTTCTTT. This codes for CASSYVGYEAFF.

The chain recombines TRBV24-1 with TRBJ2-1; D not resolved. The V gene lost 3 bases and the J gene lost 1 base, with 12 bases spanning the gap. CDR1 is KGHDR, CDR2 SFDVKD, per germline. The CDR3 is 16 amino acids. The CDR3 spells CATSDTNVGSYNEQFF. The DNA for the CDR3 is TGTGCCACCAGTGATACCAACGTGGGGTCCTACAATGAGCAGTTCTTC.

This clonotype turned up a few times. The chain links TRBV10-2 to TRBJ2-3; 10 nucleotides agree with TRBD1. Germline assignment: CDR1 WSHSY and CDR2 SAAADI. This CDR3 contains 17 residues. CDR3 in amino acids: CVSTTTGTGVSTDTQYF. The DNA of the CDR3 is TGCGTCTCTACCACCACCGGGACAGGGGTTAGCACAGATACGCAGTATTTT.

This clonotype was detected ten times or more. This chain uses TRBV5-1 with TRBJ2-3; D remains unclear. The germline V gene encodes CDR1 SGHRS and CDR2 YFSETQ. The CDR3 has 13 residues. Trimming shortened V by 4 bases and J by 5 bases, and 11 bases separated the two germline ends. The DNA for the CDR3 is TGCGCCAGCAGCGCGTCCAGAGGAGATACGCAGTATTTT. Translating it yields CASSASRGDTQYF. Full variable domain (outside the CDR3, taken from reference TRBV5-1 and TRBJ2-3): KAGVTQTPRYLIKTRGQQVTLSCSPISGHRSVSWYQQTPGQGLQFLFEYFSETQRNKGNFPGRFSGRQFSNSRSEMNVSTLELGDSALYLCASSASRGDTQYFGPGTRLTVL.

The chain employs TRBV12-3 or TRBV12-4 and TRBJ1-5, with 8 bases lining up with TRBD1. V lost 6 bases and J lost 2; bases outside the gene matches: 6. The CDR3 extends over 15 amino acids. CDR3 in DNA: TGTGCCAGCAGGAGGGCGGGACAGGGCAATCAGCCCCAGCATTTT. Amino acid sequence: CASRRAGQGNQPQHF.

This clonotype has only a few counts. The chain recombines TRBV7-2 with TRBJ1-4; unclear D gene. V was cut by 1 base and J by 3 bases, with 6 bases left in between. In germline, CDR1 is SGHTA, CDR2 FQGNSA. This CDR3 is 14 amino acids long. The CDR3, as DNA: TGTGCCAGCAGCTTAGACTGGGCTAATGAAAAACTGTTTTTT. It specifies CASSLDWANEKLFF.

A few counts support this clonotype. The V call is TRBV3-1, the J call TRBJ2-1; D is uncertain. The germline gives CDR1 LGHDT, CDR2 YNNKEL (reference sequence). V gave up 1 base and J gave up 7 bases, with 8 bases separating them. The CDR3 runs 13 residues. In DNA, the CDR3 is TGTGCCAGCAGCCAAGTCACACCAAATGAGCAGTTCTTC. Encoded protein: CASSQVTPNEQFF.

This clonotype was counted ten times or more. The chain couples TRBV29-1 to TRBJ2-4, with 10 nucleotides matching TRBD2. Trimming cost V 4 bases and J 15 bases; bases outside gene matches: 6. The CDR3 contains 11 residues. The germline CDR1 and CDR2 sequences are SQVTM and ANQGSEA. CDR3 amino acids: CSVATSGMMYF. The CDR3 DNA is TGCAGCGTTGCTACTAGCGGGATGATGTACTTC.

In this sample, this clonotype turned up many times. CDR3 protein: CASSQVGADTQYF. The CDR3 DNA sequence: TGTGCCAGCAGCCAAGTGGGGGCGGATACGCAGTATTTT. This chain joins TRBV4-2 and TRBJ2-3; maybe TRBD1 (6 bases). The germline V and J ends were trimmed by 1 base and 6 bases, with 8 bases remaining between them. Germline V lookup: CDR1 LGHNA, CDR2 YNFKEQ. The CDR3 consists of 13 residues.

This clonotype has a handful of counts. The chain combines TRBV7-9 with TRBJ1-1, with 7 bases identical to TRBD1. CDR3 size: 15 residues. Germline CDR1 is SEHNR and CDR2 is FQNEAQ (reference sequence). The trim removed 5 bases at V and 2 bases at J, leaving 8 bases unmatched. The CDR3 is CASSPRQGGNTEAFF. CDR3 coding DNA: TGTGCCAGCAGCCCCCGACAGGGAGGAAACACTGAAGCTTTCTTT. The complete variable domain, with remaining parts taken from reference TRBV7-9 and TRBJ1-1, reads DTGVSQNPRHKITKRGQNVTFRCDPISEHNRLYWYRQTLGQGPEFLTYFQNEAQLEKSRLLSDRFSAERPKGSFSTLEIQRTEQGDSAMYLCASSPRQGGNTEAFFGQGTRLTVV.

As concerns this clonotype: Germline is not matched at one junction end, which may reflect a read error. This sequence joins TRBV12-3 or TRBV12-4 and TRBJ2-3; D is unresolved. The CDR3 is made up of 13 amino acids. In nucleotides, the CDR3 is TGTGCCAGCGGTTTCTATCTGGGGGATACGCAGTATTTT. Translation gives CASGFYLGDTQYF.

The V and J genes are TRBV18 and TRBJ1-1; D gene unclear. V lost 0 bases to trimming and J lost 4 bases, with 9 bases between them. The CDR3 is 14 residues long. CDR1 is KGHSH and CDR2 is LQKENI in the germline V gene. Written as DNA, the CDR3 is TGTGCCAGCTCACCACCGGTTGGGAGCACTGAAGCTTTCTTT. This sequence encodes CASSPPVGSTEAFF.

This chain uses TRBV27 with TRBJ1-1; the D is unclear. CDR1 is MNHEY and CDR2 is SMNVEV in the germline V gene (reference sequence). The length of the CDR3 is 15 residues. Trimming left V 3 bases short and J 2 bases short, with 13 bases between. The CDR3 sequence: CASSFSPWLNTEAFF. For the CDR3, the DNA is TGTGCCAGCAGTTTCAGCCCCTGGCTAAACACTGAAGCTTTCTTT.

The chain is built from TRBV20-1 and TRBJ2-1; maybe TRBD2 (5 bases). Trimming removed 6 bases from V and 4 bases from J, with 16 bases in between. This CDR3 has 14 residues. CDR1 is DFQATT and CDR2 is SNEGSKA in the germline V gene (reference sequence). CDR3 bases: TGCAGTGCACCGAGCGGTTTTGGTTACAATGAGCAGTTCTTC. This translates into CSAPSGFGYNEQFF.

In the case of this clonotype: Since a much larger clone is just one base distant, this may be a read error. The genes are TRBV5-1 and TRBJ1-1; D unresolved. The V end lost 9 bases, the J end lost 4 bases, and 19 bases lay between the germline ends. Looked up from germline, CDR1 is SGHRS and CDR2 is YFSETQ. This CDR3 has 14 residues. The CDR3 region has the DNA TGCGCCATCAAGGTGGACGGCCTGACCACTGAAGCTTTCTTT. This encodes CAIKVDGLTTEAFF.

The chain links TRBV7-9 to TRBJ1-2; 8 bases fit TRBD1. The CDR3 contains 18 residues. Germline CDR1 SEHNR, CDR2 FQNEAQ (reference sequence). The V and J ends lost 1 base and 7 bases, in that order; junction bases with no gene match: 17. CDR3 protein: CASSLGFRGRKTPFGYTF. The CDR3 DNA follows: TGTGCCAGCAGCTTAGGGTTCAGGGGGCGCAAAACCCCCTTTGGCTACACCTTC.

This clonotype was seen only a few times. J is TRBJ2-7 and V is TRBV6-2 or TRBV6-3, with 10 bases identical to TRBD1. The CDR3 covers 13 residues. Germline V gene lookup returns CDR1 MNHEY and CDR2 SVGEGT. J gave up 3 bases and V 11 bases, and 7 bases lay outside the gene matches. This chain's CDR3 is CASCRDRGYEQYF. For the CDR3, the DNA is TGTGCCTCCTGTCGGGACAGGGGCTACGAGCAGTACTTC.

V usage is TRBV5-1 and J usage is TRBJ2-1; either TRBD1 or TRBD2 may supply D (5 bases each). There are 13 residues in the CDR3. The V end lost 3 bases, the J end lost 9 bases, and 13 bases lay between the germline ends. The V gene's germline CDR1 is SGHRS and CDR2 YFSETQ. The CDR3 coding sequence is TGCGCCAGCAGCTCTGGTGGGGGTCTTGAGCAGTTCTTC. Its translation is CASSSGGGLEQFF.

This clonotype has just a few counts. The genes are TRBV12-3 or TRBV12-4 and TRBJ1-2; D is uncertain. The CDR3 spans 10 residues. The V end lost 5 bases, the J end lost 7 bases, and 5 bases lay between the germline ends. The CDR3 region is CASSLGGYTF. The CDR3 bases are TGTGCCAGCAGTCTTGGTGGCTACACCTTC.

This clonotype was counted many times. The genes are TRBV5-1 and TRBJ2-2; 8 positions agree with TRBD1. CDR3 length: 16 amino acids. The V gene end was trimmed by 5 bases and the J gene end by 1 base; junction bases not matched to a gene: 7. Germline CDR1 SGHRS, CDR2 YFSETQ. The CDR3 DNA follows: TGCGCCAGCAGTTTACGGACAGGGATGAACACCGGGGAGCTGTTTTTT. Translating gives CASSLRTGMNTGELFF. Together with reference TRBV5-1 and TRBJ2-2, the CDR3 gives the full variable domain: KAGVTQTPRYLIKTRGQQVTLSCSPISGHRSVSWYQQTPGQGLQFLFEYFSETQRNKGNFPGRFSGRQFSNSRSEMNVSTLELGDSALYLCASSLRTGMNTGELFFGEGSRLTVL.